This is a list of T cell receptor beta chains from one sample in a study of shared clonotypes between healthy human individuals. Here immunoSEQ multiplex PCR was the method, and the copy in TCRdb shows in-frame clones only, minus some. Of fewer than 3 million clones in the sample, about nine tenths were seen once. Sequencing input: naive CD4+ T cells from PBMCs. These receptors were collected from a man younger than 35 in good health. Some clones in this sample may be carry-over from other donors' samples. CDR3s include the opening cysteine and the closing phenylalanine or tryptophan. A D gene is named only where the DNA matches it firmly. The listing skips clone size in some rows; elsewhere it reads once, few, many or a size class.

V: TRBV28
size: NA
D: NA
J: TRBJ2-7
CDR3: CASSLFDEQYF
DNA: TGTGCCAGCAGTTTATTCGACGAGCAGTACTTC

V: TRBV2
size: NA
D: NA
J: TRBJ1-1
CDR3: CASSWGLTANTEAFF
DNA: TGTGCCAGCAGTTGGGGTTTAACCGCGAACACTGAAGCTTTCTTT

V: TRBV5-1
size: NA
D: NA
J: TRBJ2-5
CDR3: CASSLGFRGGETQYF
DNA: TGCGCCAGCAGCTTGGGTTTCAGGGGTGGCGAGACCCAGTACTTC

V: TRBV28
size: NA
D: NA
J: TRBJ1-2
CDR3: CASSSGPVYGYTF
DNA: TGTGCCAGCAGTTCTGGGCCGGTCTATGGCTACACCTTC

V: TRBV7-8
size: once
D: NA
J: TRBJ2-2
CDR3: CASSLRPANTGELFF
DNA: TGTGCCAGCAGCTTACGTCCAGCGAACACCGGGGAGCTGTTTTTT

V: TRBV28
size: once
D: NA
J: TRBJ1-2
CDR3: CASSFRGARGYTF
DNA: TGTGCCAGCAGTTTTAGGGGGGCGCGGGGCTACACCTTC

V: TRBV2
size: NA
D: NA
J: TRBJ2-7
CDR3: CASRGQTYEQYF
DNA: TGTGCCAGCAGAGGACAGACCTACGAGCAGTACTTC

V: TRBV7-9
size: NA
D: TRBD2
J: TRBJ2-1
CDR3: CASSQIIRGGLAGYNEQFF
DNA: TGTGCCAGCAGTCAAATTATCAGGGGTGGACTAGCGGGTTATAATGAGCAGTTCTTC

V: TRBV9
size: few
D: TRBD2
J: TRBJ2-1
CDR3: CASSVGGTSGINEQFF
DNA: TGTGCCAGCAGCGTAGGAGGGACTAGCGGGATTAATGAGCAGTTCTTC

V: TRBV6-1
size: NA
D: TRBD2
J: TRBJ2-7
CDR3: CASSSGRVYEQYF
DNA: TGTGCCAGCAGTAGCGGGAGGGTGTACGAGCAGTACTTC

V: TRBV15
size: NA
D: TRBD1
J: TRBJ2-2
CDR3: CATSRAAGTGVKTGELFF
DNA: TGTGCCACCAGCAGAGCCGCCGGGACAGGGGTAAAAACCGGGGAGCTGTTTTTT

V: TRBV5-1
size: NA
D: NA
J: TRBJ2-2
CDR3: CASSLVGLNTGELFF
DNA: TGCGCCAGCAGCTTGGTTGGGCTGAACACCGGGGAGCTGTTTTTT

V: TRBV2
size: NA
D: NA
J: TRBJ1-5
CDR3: CASRGDSNQPQHF
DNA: TGTGCCAGCCGCGGGGATAGCAATCAGCCCCAGCATTTT

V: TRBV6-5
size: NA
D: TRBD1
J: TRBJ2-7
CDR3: CASSYRQGYEQYF
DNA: TGTGCCAGCAGTTACCGACAGGGTTACGAGCAGTACTTC

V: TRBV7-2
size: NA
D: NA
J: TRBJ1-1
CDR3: CASSFGGQTEAFF
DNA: TGTGCCAGCAGCTTTGGGGGGCAAACTGAAGCTTTCTTT

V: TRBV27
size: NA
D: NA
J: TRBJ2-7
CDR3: CASSSGGFSYEQYF
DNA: TGTGCCAGCAGTTCAGGGGGGTTCTCCTACGAGCAGTACTTC

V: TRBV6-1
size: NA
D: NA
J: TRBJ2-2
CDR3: CASSERVLANTGELFF
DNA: TGTGCCAGCAGTGAACGTGTTCTCGCGAACACCGGGGAGCTGTTTTTT

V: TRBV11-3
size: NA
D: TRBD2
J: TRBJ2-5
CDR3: CASSLTIAGGGETQYF
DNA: TGTGCCAGCAGCTTAACTATAGCGGGAGGCGGGGAGACCCAGTACTTC

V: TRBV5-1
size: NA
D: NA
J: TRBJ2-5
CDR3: CASSLRPPEETQYF
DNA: TGCGCCAGCAGCTTGAGGCCCCCTGAAGAGACCCAGTACTTC

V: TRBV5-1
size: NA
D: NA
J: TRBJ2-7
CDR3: CASSDGAADGLEQYF
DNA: TGCGCCAGCAGCGACGGGGCGGCGGATGGCCTCGAGCAGTACTTC

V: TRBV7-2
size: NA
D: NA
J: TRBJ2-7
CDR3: CASRHNLARYEQYF
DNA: TGTGCCAGCCGCCACAACCTAGCGCGCTACGAGCAGTACTTC

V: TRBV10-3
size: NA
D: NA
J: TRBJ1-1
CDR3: CAIRVTRSNTEAFF
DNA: TGTGCCATCAGAGTCACTCGGTCGAACACTGAAGCTTTCTTT

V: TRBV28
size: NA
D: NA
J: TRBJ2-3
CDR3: CASSARWDTQYF
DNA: TGTGCCAGCAGCGCCCGTTGGGATACGCAGTATTTT

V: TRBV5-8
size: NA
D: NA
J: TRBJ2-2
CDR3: CASSLGVRGNGPGELFF
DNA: TGTGCCAGCAGCTTGGGGGTCAGGGGCAACGGACCAGGGGAGCTGTTTTTT

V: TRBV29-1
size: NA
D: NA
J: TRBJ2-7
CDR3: CSVEVGPFTYEQYF
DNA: TGCAGCGTTGAAGTGGGGCCCTTCACCTACGAGCAGTACTTC

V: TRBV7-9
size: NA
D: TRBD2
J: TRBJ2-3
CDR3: CASSFVAGGTDTQYF
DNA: TGTGCCAGCAGCTTCGTAGCGGGGGGCACAGATACGCAGTATTTT

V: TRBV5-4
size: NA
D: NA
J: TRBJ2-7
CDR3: CASSAPGLQYEQYF
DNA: TGTGCCAGCAGCGCACCGGGACTTCAATACGAGCAGTACTTC

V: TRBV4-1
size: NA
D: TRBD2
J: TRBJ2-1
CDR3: CASSDQTSAYNEQFF
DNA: TGCGCCAGCAGCGACCAGACTAGCGCTTACAATGAGCAGTTCTTC

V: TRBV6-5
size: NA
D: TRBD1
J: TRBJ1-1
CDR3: CASSYYGGQYTEAFF
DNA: TGTGCCAGCAGTTACTACGGGGGACAGTACACTGAAGCTTTCTTT

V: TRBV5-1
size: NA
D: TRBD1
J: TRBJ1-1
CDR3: CASSLNLPGQGGTEAFF
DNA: TGCGCCAGCAGCTTAAACCTCCCCGGACAGGGTGGCACTGAAGCTTTCTTT

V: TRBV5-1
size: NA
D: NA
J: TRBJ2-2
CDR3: CASSSGFGSGELFF
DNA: TGCGCCAGCAGCTCCGGCTTTGGCTCCGGGGAGCTGTTTTTT

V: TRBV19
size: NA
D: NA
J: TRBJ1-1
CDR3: CASKPLAGGTEAFF
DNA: TGTGCCAGTAAGCCGCTGGCTGGGGGGACTGAAGCTTTCTTT

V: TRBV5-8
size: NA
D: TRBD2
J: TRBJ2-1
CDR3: CASSSMGRDAVNEQFF
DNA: TGTGCCAGCAGCTCAATGGGGAGGGACGCGGTGAATGAGCAGTTCTTC

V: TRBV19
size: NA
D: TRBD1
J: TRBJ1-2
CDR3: CASSSPPGQGAVGYTF
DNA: TGTGCCAGTAGTTCCCCCCCGGGACAGGGGGCGGTGGGCTACACCTTC

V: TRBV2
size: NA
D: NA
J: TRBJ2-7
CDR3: CATKPGLTYEQYF
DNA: TGTGCCACGAAGCCGGGACTTACCTACGAGCAGTACTTC

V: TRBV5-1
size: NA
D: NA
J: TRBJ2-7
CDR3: CASSSGGRYEQYF
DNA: TGCGCCAGCAGCTCTGGAGGGCGCTACGAGCAGTACTTC

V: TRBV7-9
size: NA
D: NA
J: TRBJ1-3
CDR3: CASSLRGGPGNTIYF
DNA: TGTGCCAGCAGCCTAAGGGGGGGCCCTGGAAACACCATATATTTT

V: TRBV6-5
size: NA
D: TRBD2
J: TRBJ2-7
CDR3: CASSYRSSGHSYEQYF
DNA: TGTGCCAGCAGTTACAGGTCTAGCGGACACTCCTACGAGCAGTACTTC

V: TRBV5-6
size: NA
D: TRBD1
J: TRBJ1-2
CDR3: CASSGTANYGYTF
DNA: TGTGCCAGCAGCGGGACAGCTAACTATGGCTACACCTTC

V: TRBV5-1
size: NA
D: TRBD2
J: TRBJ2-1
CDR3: CASSLTSGTPPGEQFF
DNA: TGCGCCAGCAGCTTGACTAGCGGAACTCCCCCCGGCGAGCAGTTCTTC

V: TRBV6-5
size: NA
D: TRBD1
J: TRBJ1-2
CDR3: CASSYAGGQNYGYTF
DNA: TGTGCCAGCAGTTACGCGGGGGGACAGAACTATGGCTACACCTTC